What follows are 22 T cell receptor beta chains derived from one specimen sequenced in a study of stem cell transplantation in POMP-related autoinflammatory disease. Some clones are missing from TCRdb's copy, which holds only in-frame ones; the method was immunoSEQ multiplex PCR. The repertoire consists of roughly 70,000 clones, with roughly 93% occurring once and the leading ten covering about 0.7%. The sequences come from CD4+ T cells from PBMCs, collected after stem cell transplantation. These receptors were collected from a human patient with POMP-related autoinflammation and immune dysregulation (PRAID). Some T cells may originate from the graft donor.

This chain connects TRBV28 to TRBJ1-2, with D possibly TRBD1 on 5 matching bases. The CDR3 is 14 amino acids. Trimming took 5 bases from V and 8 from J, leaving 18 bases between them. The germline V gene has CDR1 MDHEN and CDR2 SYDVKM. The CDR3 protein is CASSLPGPLLGYTF. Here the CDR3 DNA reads TGTGCCAGCAGTCTCCCGGGACCGCTATTAGGCTACACCTTC.

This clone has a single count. The CDR3 loop reads CASINTGTYGYTF. CDR3 coding DNA: TGTGCCAGCATTAATACAGGAACCTATGGCTACACCTTC. V gene TRBV6-5 combines with J gene TRBJ1-2, with D perhaps TRBD1 (5 bases). V was trimmed by 7 bases and J by 4 bases, leaving 13 bases between them. The CDR3 is 13 amino acids. Germline CDR1 and CDR2: MNHEY and SVGAGI.

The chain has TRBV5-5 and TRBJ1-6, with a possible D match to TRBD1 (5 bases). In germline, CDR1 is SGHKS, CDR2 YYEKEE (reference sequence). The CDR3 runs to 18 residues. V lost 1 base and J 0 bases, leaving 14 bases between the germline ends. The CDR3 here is CASSLFPGQGSYNSPLHF. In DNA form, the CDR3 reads TGTGCCAGCAGCTTGTTCCCGGGGCAGGGCTCCTATAATTCACCCCTCCACTTT. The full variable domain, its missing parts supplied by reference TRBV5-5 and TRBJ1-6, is DAGVTQSPTHLIKTRGQQVTLRCSPISGHKSVSWYQQVLGQGPQFIFQYYEKEERGRGNFPDRFSARQFPNYSSELNVNALLLGDSALYLCASSLFPGQGSYNSPLHFGNGTRLTVT.

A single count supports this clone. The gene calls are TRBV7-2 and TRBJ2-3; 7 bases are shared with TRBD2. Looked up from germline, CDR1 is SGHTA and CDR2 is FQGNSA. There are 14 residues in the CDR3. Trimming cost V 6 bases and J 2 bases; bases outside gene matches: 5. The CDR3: CASRRDYHTDTQYF. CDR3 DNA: TGTGCCAGCAGACGGGACTACCACACAGATACGCAGTATTTT.

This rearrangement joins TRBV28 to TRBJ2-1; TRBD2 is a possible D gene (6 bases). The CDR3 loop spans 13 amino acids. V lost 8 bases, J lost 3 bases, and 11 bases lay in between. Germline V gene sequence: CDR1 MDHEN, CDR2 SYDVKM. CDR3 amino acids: CASAGRLYNEQFF. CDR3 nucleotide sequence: TGTGCCAGCGCGGGACGGCTCTACAATGAGCAGTTCTTC. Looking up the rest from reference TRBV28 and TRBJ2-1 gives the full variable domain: DVKVTQSSRYLVKRTGEKVFLECVQDMDHENMFWYRQDPGLGLRLIYFSYDVKMKEKGDIPEGYSVSREKKERFSLILESASTNQTSMYLCASAGRLYNEQFFGPGTRLTVL.

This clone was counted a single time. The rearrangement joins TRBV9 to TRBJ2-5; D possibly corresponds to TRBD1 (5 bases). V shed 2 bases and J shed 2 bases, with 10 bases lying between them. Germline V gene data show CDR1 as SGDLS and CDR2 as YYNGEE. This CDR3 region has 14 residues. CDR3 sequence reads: CASSVSQGQETQYF. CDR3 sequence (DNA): TGTGCCAGCAGCGTCTCGCAGGGTCAAGAGACCCAGTACTTC.

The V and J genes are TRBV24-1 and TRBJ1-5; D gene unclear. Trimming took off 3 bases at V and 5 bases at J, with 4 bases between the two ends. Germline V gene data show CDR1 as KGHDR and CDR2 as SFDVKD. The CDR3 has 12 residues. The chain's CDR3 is CATSDGYQPQHF. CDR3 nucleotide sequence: TGTGCCACCAGTGATGGGTATCAGCCCCAGCATTTT.

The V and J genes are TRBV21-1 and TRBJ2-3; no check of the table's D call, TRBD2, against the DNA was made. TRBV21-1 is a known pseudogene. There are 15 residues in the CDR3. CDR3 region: CASSKPGTPSGTQYF. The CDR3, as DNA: TGTGCCAGCAGCAAACCCGGGACTCCCAGCGGTACGCAGTATTTT.

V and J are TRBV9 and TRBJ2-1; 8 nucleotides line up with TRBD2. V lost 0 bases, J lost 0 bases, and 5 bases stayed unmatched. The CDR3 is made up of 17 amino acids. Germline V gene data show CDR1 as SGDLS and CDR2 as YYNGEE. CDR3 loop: CASSVDPAGASYNEQFF. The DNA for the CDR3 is TGTGCCAGCAGCGTAGACCCAGCGGGAGCCTCCTACAATGAGCAGTTCTTC.

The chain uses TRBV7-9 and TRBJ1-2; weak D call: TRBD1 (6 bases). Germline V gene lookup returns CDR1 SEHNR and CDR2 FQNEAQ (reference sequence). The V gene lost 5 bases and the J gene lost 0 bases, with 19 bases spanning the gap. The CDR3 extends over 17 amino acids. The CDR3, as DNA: TGTGCCAGCAGCCCCAGACAGGCACCGGACTCTAACTATGGCTACACCTTC. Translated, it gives CASSPRQAPDSNYGYTF.

CDR3 nucleotides: TGTGCCAGCAGCTTGTCAGGACCCAGTGAGCAGTTCTTC. Its protein product is CASSLSGPSEQFF. The V gene is TRBV5-4, the J gene TRBJ2-1, with unresolved D. The V end lost 1 base, the J end lost 9 bases, and 11 bases lay between the germline ends. This CDR3 contains 13 residues. Germline V gene data show CDR1 as SGHNT and CDR2 as YYREEE (reference sequence).

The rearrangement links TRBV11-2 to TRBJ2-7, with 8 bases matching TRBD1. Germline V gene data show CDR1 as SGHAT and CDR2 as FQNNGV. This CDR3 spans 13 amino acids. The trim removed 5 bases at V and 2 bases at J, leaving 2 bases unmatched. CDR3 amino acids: CASSLDRAYEQYV. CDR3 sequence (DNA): TGTGCCAGCAGCCTGGACAGGGCCTACGAGCAGTACGTC.

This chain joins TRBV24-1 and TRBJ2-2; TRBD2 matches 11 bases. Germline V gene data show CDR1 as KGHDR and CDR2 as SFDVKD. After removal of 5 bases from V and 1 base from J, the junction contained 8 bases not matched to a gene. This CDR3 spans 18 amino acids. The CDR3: CATSGRRTSGGNTGELFF. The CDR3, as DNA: TGTGCCACCAGTGGAAGGAGAACTAGCGGGGGGAACACCGGGGAGCTGTTTTTT.

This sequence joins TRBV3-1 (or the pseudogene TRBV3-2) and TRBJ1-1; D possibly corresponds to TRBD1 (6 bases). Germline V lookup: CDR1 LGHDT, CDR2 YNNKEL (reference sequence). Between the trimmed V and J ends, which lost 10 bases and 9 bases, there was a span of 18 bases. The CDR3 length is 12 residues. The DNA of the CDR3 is TGTGCCACCTCGAGCAGGGGTTACAAAGCTTTCTTT. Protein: CATSSRGYKAFF.

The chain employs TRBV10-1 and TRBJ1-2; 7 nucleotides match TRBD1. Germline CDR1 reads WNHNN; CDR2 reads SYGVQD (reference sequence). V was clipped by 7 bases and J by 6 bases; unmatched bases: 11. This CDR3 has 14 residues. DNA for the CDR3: TGCGCCAGCACTTCGGGACAGATAGGGGATGGCTACACCTTC. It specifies CASTSGQIGDGYTF.

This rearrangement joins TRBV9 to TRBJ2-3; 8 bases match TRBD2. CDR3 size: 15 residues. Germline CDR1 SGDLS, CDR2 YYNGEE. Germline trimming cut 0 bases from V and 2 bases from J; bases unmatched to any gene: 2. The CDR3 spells CASSVGGGLTDTQYF. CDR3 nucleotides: TGTGCCAGCAGCGTAGGCGGGGGGCTCACAGATACGCAGTATTTT.

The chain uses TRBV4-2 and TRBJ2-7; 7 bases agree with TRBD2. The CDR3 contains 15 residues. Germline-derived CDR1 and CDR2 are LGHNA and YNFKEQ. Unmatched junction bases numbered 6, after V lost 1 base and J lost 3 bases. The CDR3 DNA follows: TGTGCCAGCAGCCAAGGTGCGGGAGAGCGCTACGAGCAGTACTTC. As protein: CASSQGAGERYEQYF.

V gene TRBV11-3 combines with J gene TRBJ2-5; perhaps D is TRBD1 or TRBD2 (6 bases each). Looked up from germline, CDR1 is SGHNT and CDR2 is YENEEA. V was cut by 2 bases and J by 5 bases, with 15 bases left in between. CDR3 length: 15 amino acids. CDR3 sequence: CASSLTGRTMETQYF. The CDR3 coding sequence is TGTGCCAGCAGCTTAACAGGGAGGACCATGGAGACCCAGTACTTC.

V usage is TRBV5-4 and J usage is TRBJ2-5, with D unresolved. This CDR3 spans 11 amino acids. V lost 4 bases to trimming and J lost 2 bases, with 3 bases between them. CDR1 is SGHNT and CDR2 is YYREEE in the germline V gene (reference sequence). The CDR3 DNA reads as TGTGCCAGCAGCACACAAGAGACCCAGTACTTC. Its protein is CASSTQETQYF.

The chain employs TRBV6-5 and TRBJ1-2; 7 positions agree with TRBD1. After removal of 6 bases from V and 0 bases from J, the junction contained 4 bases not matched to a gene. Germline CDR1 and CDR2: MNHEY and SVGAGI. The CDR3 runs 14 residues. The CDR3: CASSAGGSNYGYTF. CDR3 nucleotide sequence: TGTGCCAGCAGCGCAGGGGGATCTAACTATGGCTACACCTTC.

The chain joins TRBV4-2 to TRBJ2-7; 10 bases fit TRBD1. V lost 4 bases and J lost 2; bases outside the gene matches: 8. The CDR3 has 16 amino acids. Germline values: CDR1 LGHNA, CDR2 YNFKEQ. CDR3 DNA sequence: TGTGCCAGCAGCCGGCCGGGACAGGGGACCACCTACGAGCAGTACTTC. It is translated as CASSRPGQGTTYEQYF.

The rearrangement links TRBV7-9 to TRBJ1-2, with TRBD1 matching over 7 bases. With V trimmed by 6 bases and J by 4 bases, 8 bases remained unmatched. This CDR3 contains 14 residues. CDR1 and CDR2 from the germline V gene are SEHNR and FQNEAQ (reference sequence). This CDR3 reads CASSTRDSLYGYTF. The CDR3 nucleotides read TGTGCCAGCAGTACAAGGGACAGTCTCTATGGCTACACCTTC.